One sample yielded the 8 T cell receptor beta chains listed below, sequenced in a study of T-cell reconstitution after alpha-beta-depleted transplantation in children (dated by TCRdb to the mid-2010s). Library generation was performed with PCR. The sample was run on an Illumina HiSeq 2500. TCR library preparation used molecular barcoding, with unique molecular identifiers applied to normalize quantification of the TCRbeta repertoire. The raw public reads went through TCRdb reprocessing: fastp at Q25, MiXCR clone calling, in-frame beta chains kept. Rows are unified per CDR3 protein, each entry keeping the most common DNA and genes. The sample table lists over 550,000 distinct CDR3 sequences, roughly a tenth of them with a count of one. Of the sample, about 4% falls within the top ten clones. The source material was PBMCs from the stem cell graft donor, sampled from the stem cell graft. Receptor source: a human donor who donated a stem cell graft to a child with acute myeloid leukemia.

This clonotype was seen ten or more times. The J gene is TRBJ1-5, the V gene TRBV29-1; D remains ambiguous. V was pared by 0 bases and J by 11 bases, with 14 bases between. Germline V CDR1 and CDR2: SQVTM, ANQGSEA. The CDR3 length is 13 residues. CDR3 amino acids: CSVEDRDTSAQHF. The CDR3 DNA is TGCAGCGTTGAAGATAGGGATACCTCGGCCCAGCATTTT.

Remarks on this clonotype: Being one base from a much bigger clone, this may be a read error. The CDR3 end shows no conserved phenylalanine or tryptophan, and so a read error is likely. For the CDR3, the DNA is TGTGCCAGCAGTTCCCGGGACAGGGGATATGGCTACACCTCC. It encodes CASSSRDRGYGYTS. The chain carries TRBV12-3 or TRBV12-4 and TRBJ1-2, with TRBD1 matching over 10 bases. The junction had 4 bases not matched to a gene; V was cut back by 4 bases and J by 5 bases. This CDR3 has 14 amino acids.

V is TRBV2 and J is TRBJ2-2; the D is unclear. Trimming took off 7 bases at V and 5 bases at J, with 11 bases between the two ends. The CDR3 covers 13 residues. From germline, CDR1 is SNHLY and CDR2 FYNNEI. For the CDR3, the DNA is TGTGCCAGCATTATAGACTCGACCGGGGAGCTGTTTTTT. Protein: CASIIDSTGELFF.

The rearrangement links TRBV20-1 to TRBJ1-6; no reliable D call. CDR1 and CDR2 (germline): DFQATT, SNEGSKA (reference sequence). The CDR3 loop spans 14 amino acids. Between the trimmed V and J ends, which lost 3 bases and 5 bases, there was a span of 11 bases. The CDR3 DNA is TGCAGTGCTAGTAGGTCAAGCGATAATTCACCCCTCCACTTT. Translated: CSASRSSDNSPLHF.

This clonotype occurred a few times. The V call is TRBV6-1, the J call TRBJ2-2, with TRBD2 matching 14 bases. This CDR3 comprises 16 residues. Germline V gene lookup returns CDR1 MNHNS and CDR2 SASEGT. The V and J ends lost 6 bases and 3 bases, in that order; junction bases with no gene match: 3. CDR3 bases: TGTGCCAGCAGGGGACTAGCGGGAGTCGACACCGGGGAGCTGTTTTTT. The encoded protein is CASRGLAGVDTGELFF.

This clonotype was recorded at least ten times. CDR3 bases: TGTGCCAGCAGCCAGGGTACAGGGTCCTACGAGCAGTACTTC. Translating gives CASSQGTGSYEQYF. The chain joins TRBV14 to TRBJ2-7, with D maybe TRBD1 (6 bases). V lost 3 bases, J lost 1 base, and 10 bases lay in between. CDR3 length equals 14 residues. Germline loops: CDR1 SGHDN, CDR2 FVKESK.

The chain uses TRBV7-6 and TRBJ2-7; D may correspond to TRBD1 or TRBD2 (6 bases each). V was trimmed by 5 bases and J by 0 bases, leaving 17 bases between them. Germline V gene sequence: CDR1 SGHVS, CDR2 FNYEAQ. The CDR3 consists of 16 residues. In DNA form, the CDR3 reads TGTGCCAGCAGCCCTCAAGGGGGGCGAGGCTCCTACGAGCAGTACTTC. This codes for CASSPQGGRGSYEQYF.

The chain is built from TRBV30 and TRBJ2-3, with 10 bases matching TRBD2. Germline V gene lookup returns CDR1 GTSNPN and CDR2 SVGIG (reference sequence). This CDR3 comprises 15 residues. V shed 4 bases, J shed 2 bases, and the junction held 6 bases outside the gene matches. The CDR3 is CAWTGLAAYTDTQYF. CDR3 DNA sequence: TGTGCCTGGACCGGACTAGCGGCGTACACAGATACGCAGTATTTT.